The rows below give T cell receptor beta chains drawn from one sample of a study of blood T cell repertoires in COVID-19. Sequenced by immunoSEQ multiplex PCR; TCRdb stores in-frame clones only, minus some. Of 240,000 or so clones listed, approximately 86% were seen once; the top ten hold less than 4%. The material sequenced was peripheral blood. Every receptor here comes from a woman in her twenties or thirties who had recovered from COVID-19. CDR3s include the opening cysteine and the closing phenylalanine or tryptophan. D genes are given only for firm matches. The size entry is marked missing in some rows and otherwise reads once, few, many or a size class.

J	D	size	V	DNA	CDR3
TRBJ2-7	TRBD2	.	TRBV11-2	TGTGCCAGCAGCTTTAGCGGGGGACTATACGAGCAGTACTTC	CASSFSGGLYEQYF
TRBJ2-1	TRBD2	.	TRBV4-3	TGCGCCAGCAGCCAAGATCTCGCTAGCGGGGGGGCAGCGAATGAGCAGTTCTTC	CASSQDLASGGAANEQFF
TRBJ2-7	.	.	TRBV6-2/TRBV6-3	TGTGCCAGCAGCAACCACAACTACGAGCAGTACTTC	CASSNHNYEQYF
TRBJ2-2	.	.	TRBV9	TGTGCCAGCAGCGTAGGGGCAAGCACCGGGGAGCTGTTTTTT	CASSVGASTGELFF
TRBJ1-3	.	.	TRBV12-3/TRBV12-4	TGTGCCAGCAGTCTCCCTGGAAACACCATATATTTT	CASSLPGNTIYF
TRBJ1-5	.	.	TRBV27	TGTGCCAGCACTACAGGGTTGGGCAATCAGCCCCAGCATTTT	CASTTGLGNQPQHF
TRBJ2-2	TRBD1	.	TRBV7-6	TGTGCCAGCAGCTCTCTAGGGGGCCCCACCGGGGAGCTGTTTTTT	CASSSLGGPTGELFF
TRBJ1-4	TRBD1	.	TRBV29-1	TGCAGCGTCGGGACAGGGGAATGGGGTGAAAAACTGTTTTTT	CSVGTGEWGEKLFF
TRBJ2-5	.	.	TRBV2	TGTGCCAGCGAGGAGGGGCCCACAGGGGAGGAGACCCAGTACTTC	CASEEGPTGEETQYF
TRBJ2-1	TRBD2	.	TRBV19	TGTGCCAGTAGTATAGTAGCGGGGGGGCCTTTGAATGAGCAGTTCTTC	CASSIVAGGPLNEQFF
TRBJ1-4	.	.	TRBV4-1	TGCGCCAGCAGCCAAGGGGAGACTAATGAAAAACTGTTTTTT	CASSQGETNEKLFF
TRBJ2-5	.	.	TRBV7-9	TGTGCCAGCAGCCCATCCGGAGAGACCCAGTACTTC	CASSPSGETQYF
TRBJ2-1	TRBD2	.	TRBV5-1	TGCGCCAGCAGCCGAACCGCCGGGACTAGCGGGGGATCCTACAATGAGCAGTTCTTC	CASSRTAGTSGGSYNEQFF
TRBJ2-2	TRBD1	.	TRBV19	TGTGCCAGTAGTATTGGATCGGGACAGGGGGGCACCGGGGAGCTGTTTTTT	CASSIGSGQGGTGELFF
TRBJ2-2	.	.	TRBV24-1	TGTGCCACCAGTGGCGACAGCAACACCGGGGAGCTGTTTTTT	CATSGDSNTGELFF
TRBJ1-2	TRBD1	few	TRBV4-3	TGCGCCAGCAGCCAAAGGGGCGGGACAGGGGCTGGGGGCTACACCTTC	CASSQRGGTGAGGYTF
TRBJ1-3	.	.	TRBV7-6	TGTGCCAGCAGTCTGGCCCTAGGGGACTCTGGAAACACCATATATTTT	CASSLALGDSGNTIYF
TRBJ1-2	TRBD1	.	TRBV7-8	TGTGCCAGCAGCAATACAGGGGGCGCAGGAGGCTACACCTTC	CASSNTGGAGGYTF
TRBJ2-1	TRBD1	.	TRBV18	TGTGCCAGCTCACCGCGGGACAGGGGTAGCCATGAGCAGTTCTTC	CASSPRDRGSHEQFF
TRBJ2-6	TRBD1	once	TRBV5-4	TGTGCCAGCAGCTCGGACAGGGAGCGCGTGTATTGGGCCAACGTCCTGACTTTC	CASSSDRERVYWANVLTF
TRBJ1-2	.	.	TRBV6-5	TGTGCCAGCAGTTACCTATCGACAGCCGCTAACTATGGCTACACCTTC	CASSYLSTAANYGYTF
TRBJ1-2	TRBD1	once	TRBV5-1	TGCGCCAGCAGGCAAGTTGGACAGGTCAACTATGGCTACACCTTC	CASRQVGQVNYGYTF
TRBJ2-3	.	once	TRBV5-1	TGCGCCAGCAGCTTTCTTCGGGGAGCCACAGATACGCAGTATTTT	CASSFLRGATDTQYF
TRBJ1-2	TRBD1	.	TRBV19	TGTGCCAGTAGTATTCAACAGGGGACCTCCTATGGCTACACCTTC	CASSIQQGTSYGYTF
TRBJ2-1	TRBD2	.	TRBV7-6	TGTGCCAGCAGCTTAGAGGCTAGCGGCAATTACAATGAGCAGTTCTTC	CASSLEASGNYNEQFF
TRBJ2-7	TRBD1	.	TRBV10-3	TGTGCCATCAGTGGGGACAGGGTGGGACACGAGCAGTACTTC	CAISGDRVGHEQYF
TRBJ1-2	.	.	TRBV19	TGTGCCAGTAGTTCGGGGGGCGTGATTGGCTACACCTTC	CASSSGGVIGYTF
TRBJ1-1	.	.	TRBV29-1	TGCAGCCCCGAGTGGGCTGAGAGCACTGAAGCTTTCTTT	CSPEWAESTEAFF
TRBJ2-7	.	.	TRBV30	TGTGCCTGGAGTAGACTAGAATCCAACTCCGAGCAGTACTTC	CAWSRLESNSEQYF
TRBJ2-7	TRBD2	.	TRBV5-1	TGCGCCAGCAGCTTCTTAGCGGGGTCCGGCTACGAGCAGTACTTC	CASSFLAGSGYEQYF
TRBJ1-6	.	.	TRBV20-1	TGCAGTGCTAGTGCCCCGGCGGGGAATTCACCCCTCCACTTT	CSASAPAGNSPLHF
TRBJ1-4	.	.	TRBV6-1	TGTGCCAGCAGGGACAGTGCAACTAATGAAAAACTGTTTTTT	CASRDSATNEKLFF
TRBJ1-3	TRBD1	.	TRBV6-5	TGTGCCAGCAGCCCGACAGGGCACTCTGGAAACACCATATATTTT	CASSPTGHSGNTIYF
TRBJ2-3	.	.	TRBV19	TGTGCCAGCTCTCTAGCGCCTAGCACAGATACGCAGTATTTT	CASSLAPSTDTQYF
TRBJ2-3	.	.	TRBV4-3	TGCGCCAGCAGCCAAGACAGAGTAGCGCCCCACACAGATACGCAGTATTTT	CASSQDRVAPHTDTQYF
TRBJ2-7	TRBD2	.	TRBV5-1	TGCGCCAGCGGACTCATAGCGGGGAGCTCCTACGAGCAGTACTTC	CASGLIAGSSYEQYF
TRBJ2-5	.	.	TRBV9	TGTGCCAGCAGCACACAAGGACTGAGGGAGACCCAGTACTTC	CASSTQGLRETQYF
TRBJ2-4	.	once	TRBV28	TGTGCCAGCAGTTCCGGGTATATTCAGTACTTC	CASSSGYIQYF
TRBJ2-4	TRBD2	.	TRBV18	TGTGCCAGCTCACCGAGCCCGCCCAGACTAGCGGGGGTTTTAGCCAAAAACATTCAGTACTTC	CASSPSPPRLAGVLAKNIQYF
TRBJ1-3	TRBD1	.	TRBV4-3	TGCGCCAGCAGCTTAGGGACAGACTCTGGAAACACCATATATTTT	CASSLGTDSGNTIYF